Following are 21 T cell receptor beta chains from one sample sequenced in a study of long-term antiretroviral therapy in people with HIV. Samples were assayed with immunoSEQ v3.0 at survey level. Repertoires were generated with immunoSEQ multiplex PCR, while TCRdb's copy carries only in-frame clones and drops some. The top ten clones hold over 4% of a sample with over 35,000 clones, over 80% of them seen once. The sequencing used unsorted PBMCs, collected 1.5 years after starting antiretroviral therapy. These receptors were obtained from a man between 18 and 29 years old with HIV.

This clone was picked up one time. The chain employs TRBV15 and TRBJ2-1; no clear D gene. Germline CDR1 and CDR2: LNHNV and YYDKDF (reference sequence). The CDR3 is 13 amino acids. Trimming cost V 0 bases and J 7 bases, with 7 bases left between them. The CDR3 here is CATSRDPPNEQFF. The CDR3 coding sequence is TGTGCCACCAGCAGAGATCCTCCTAATGAGCAGTTCTTC. The full variable domain, completed using reference TRBV15 and TRBJ2-1, is DAMVIQNPRYQVTQFGKPVTLSCSQTLNHNVMYWYQQKSSQAPKLLFHYYDKDFNNEADTPDNFQSRRPNTSFCFLDIRSPGLGDTAMYLCATSRDPPNEQFFGPGTRLTVL.

This clone was observed a handful of times. The genes are TRBV7-2 and TRBJ1-5; tentative D call: TRBD1 (6 bases). The ends were cut back, 1 base at V and 1 base at J, with 8 bases in the middle. Germline V gives CDR1 SGHTA, CDR2 FQGNSA. CDR3 length: 15 amino acids. The CDR3 bases are TGTGCCAGCAGCTTAGTAACAGGGAGCAATCAGCCCCAGCATTTT. It codes for CASSLVTGSNQPQHF. Filled out from reference TRBV7-2 and TRBJ1-5, the complete variable domain reads GAGVSQSPSNKVTEKGKDVELRCDPISGHTALYWYRQSLGQGLEFLIYFQGNSAPDKSGLPSDRFSAERTGGSVSTLTIQRTQQEDSAVYLCASSLVTGSNQPQHFGDGTRLSIL.

This sequence joins TRBV15 and TRBJ2-7; D ambiguous. The V end lost 0 bases, the J end lost 4 bases, and 4 bases lay between the germline ends. The CDR3 runs 12 residues. Germline V lookup: CDR1 LNHNV, CDR2 YYDKDF (reference sequence). CDR3 protein: CATSRDSYEQYF. The CDR3 DNA reads TGTGCCACCAGCAGAGACTCTTACGAGCAGTACTTC. Full variable domain (remainder filled in from reference TRBV15 and TRBJ2-7): DAMVIQNPRYQVTQFGKPVTLSCSQTLNHNVMYWYQQKSSQAPKLLFHYYDKDFNNEADTPDNFQSRRPNTSFCFLDIRSPGLGDTAMYLCATSRDSYEQYFGPGTRLTVT.

A few counts support this clone. This chain links TRBV18 with TRBJ2-7; 8 positions agree with TRBD1. The CDR3 has 14 residues. In germline, CDR1 is KGHSH, CDR2 LQKENI. The V and J ends lost 2 bases and 3 bases, in that order; junction bases with no gene match: 3. The CDR3 region is CASSPGQGIYEQYF. Written as DNA, the CDR3 is TGTGCCAGCTCACCAGGACAGGGTATCTACGAGCAGTACTTC. Together with reference TRBV18 and TRBJ2-7, the CDR3 gives the full variable domain: NAGVMQNPRHLVRRRGQEARLRCSPMKGHSHVYWYRQLPEEGLKFMVYLQKENIIDESGMPKERFSAEFPKEGPSILRIQQVVRGDSAAYFCASSPGQGIYEQYFGPGTRLTVT.

This clone counts as medium-sized. The gene calls are TRBV9 and TRBJ2-1; TRBD1 matches 9 bases. Germline V lookup: CDR1 SGDLS, CDR2 YYNGEE. This CDR3 region has 15 residues. V was clipped by 3 bases and J by 4 bases; unmatched bases: 5. The CDR3 sequence: CASSGGTGIYNEQFF. The CDR3 coding sequence is TGTGCCAGCAGCGGAGGGACAGGGATTTACAATGAGCAGTTCTTC.

The chain couples TRBV25-1 to TRBJ1-1; D unclear. From germline, CDR1 is MGHDK and CDR2 SYGVNS. The CDR3 covers 13 residues. The V and J ends lost 7 bases and 0 bases respectively, with 9 bases between them. The CDR3 sequence: CASKGGLNTEAFF. The CDR3 region has the DNA TGTGCCAGCAAAGGCGGCTTGAACACTGAAGCTTTCTTT. Variable domain in full (rest from reference TRBV25-1 and TRBJ1-1): EADIYQTPRYLVIGTGKKITLECSQTMGHDKMYWYQQDPGMELHLIHYSYGVNSTEKGDLSSESTVSRIRTEHFPLTLESARPSHTSQYLCASKGGLNTEAFFGQGTRLTVV.

This clone was seen a single time. This rearrangement joins TRBV27 to TRBJ1-3, with unresolved D. CDR1 and CDR2 (germline): MNHEY, SMNVEV (reference sequence). This CDR3 spans 13 amino acids. CDR3 in amino acids: CGSRAAAGNTIYF. CDR3 DNA sequence: TGTGGGTCAAGGGCGGCTGCTGGAAACACCATATATTTT.

The V gene is TRBV19, the J gene TRBJ2-7; possibly TRBD1 for D (5 bases). The V gene lost 5 bases and the J gene lost 3 bases, with 14 bases spanning the gap. Germline CDR1 and CDR2: LNHDA and SQIVND (reference sequence). The CDR3 length is 14 residues. This CDR3 reads CASSSQTVRYEQYF. The CDR3 DNA follows: TGTGCCAGTAGTTCACAGACAGTTCGCTACGAGCAGTACTTC.

This sequence joins TRBV11-2 and TRBJ2-7; no firm D call. Trimming cost V 5 bases and J 3 bases, with 11 bases left between them. The CDR3 has 13 amino acids. Per germline, CDR1 SGHAT and CDR2 FQNNGV. DNA for the CDR3: TGTGCCAGCAGCCCGTTGGCTTACTACGAGCAGTACTTC. Translating it yields CASSPLAYYEQYF.

The rearrangement joins TRBV11-2 to TRBJ2-1; 9 bases are a match to TRBD2. This CDR3 contains 15 residues. Germline CDR1 is SGHAT and CDR2 is FQNNGV. V shed 6 bases and J 9 bases; nucleotides not matched to a gene: 12. The CDR3 nucleotides are TGTGCCAGCAGTTACTACGGGACTAGCCGGCTTGAGCAGTTCTTC. It encodes CASSYYGTSRLEQFF.

The chain combines TRBV10-3 with TRBJ2-7, with 7 nucleotides matching TRBD1. V was clipped by 3 bases and J by 1 base; unmatched bases: 12. From germline, CDR1 is ENHRY and CDR2 SYGVKD. The CDR3 is made up of 17 amino acids. CDR3 in DNA: TGTGCCATCAGTGATTTGAGTGGGGCAGGGGGTTCCTACGAGCAGTACTTC. The encoded protein is CAISDLSGAGGSYEQYF.

The V call is TRBV5-6, the J call TRBJ1-2; the D gene is possibly TRBD1 (6 bases). The CDR3 totals 18 residues. The germline gives CDR1 SGHDT, CDR2 YYEEEE. V was pared by 0 bases and J by 0 bases, with 18 bases between. The CDR3 DNA is TGTGCCAGCAGCTTGGGAGGACAGATGAACTACGCTAACTATGGCTACACCTTC. It is translated as CASSLGGQMNYANYGYTF.

The chain couples TRBV6-5 to TRBJ2-3; D is tentatively TRBD1 or TRBD2 (5 bases each). The CDR3 extends over 14 amino acids. Between the trimmed V and J ends, which lost 2 bases and 1 base, there was a span of 7 bases. Looked up from germline, CDR1 is MNHEY and CDR2 is SVGAGI. CDR3 nucleotides: TGTGCCAGCAGTTACGGGGGTCGCACAGATACGCAGTATTTT. It is translated as CASSYGGRTDTQYF.

CDR3 sequence reads: CASFTGRGKGQFF. The CDR3 DNA reads as TGTGCCAGCTTTACGGGACGAGGAAAGGGGCAGTTCTTC. The chain combines TRBV28 with TRBJ2-1; D tentatively fits TRBD1 or TRBD2 (5 bases each). The CDR3 contains 13 residues. Germline CDR1 MDHEN, CDR2 SYDVKM. Trimming pared 8 bases from V and 12 bases from J, leaving 20 bases between.

The chain recombines TRBV9 with TRBJ2-2; D unclear. The germline V gene encodes CDR1 SGDLS and CDR2 YYNGEE. Trimming took off 4 bases at V and 0 bases at J, with 7 bases between the two ends. This CDR3 comprises 14 residues. The CDR3 sequence: CASSIDPNTGELFF. The CDR3 bases are TGTGCCAGCAGCATTGACCCGAACACCGGGGAGCTGTTTTTT.

The J gene is TRBJ1-4, the V gene TRBV27; D not resolved. Per the germline V gene, CDR1 is MNHEY and CDR2 is SMNVEV (reference sequence). V lost 3 bases, J lost 6 bases, and 23 bases lay in between. This CDR3 is built from 18 residues. The CDR3 is CASSFGRSPAGRDEKLFF. Here the CDR3 DNA reads TGTGCCAGCAGTTTCGGCCGTTCCCCTGCGGGGAGGGATGAAAAACTGTTTTTT.

This chain uses TRBV29-1 with TRBJ1-1, with TRBD1 matching 8 bases. The CDR3 sequence is 15 residues long. Germline V gene lookup returns CDR1 SQVTM and CDR2 ANQGSEA. V lost 0 bases and J lost 4; bases outside the gene matches: 7. CDR3: CSVEDPRTGSTEAFF. As DNA, the CDR3 is TGCAGCGTTGAAGATCCGCGGACAGGGAGCACTGAAGCTTTCTTT.

The chain couples TRBV9 to TRBJ2-1, with no clear D. The CDR3 loop spans 16 amino acids. V was pared by 5 bases and J by 1 base, with 16 bases between. Germline assignment: CDR1 SGDLS and CDR2 YYNGEE. The CDR3 reads CASSPSGFGSYNEQFF. CDR3 coding DNA: TGTGCCAGCAGTCCTAGTGGGTTTGGTTCCTACAATGAGCAGTTCTTC.

This chain links TRBV6-1 with TRBJ2-7, with a weak D call TRBD2 (5 bases). CDR3 length: 15 amino acids. CDR1 and CDR2 (germline): MNHNS, SASEGT. V was trimmed by 0 bases and J by 3 bases, leaving 12 bases between them. The CDR3 DNA is TGTGCCAGCAGTGAAGCGGGAGCCCACAACTACGAGCAGTACTTC. Protein sequence: CASSEAGAHNYEQYF.

V is TRBV11-3 and J is TRBJ2-2; D may be TRBD2 (5 bases). V dropped 5 bases and J dropped 0 bases, with 16 bases sitting between them. Germline CDR1 reads SGHNT; CDR2 reads YENEEA. The CDR3 sequence is 17 residues long. DNA for the CDR3: TGTGCCAGCAGCGCCACAACCGGACTGTCGAACACCGGGGAGCTGTTTTTT. This encodes CASSATTGLSNTGELFF.

This clone showed up just once. The J gene is TRBJ1-3, the V gene TRBV6-5; no definite D call. V lost 0 bases and J lost 2, with 8 bases in between. This CDR3 spans 15 amino acids. Per the germline V gene, CDR1 is MNHEY and CDR2 is SVGAGI. This CDR3 reads CASSYSRETGNTIYF. The DNA for the CDR3 is TGTGCCAGCAGTTACTCACGGGAAACTGGAAACACCATATATTTT.